This T cell receptor (beta chain) was recovered during a study of shared T cell receptors in the human thymus. Measured with immunoSEQ multiplex PCR; TCRdb has only the in-frame clones, and not every one. The repertoire holds hundreds of thousands of clones, with approximately 85% as singletons. V shed 10 bases, J shed 6 bases, and the junction held 9 bases outside the gene matches. The CDR3 runs 13 residues. The germline gives CDR1 MDHEN, CDR2 SYDVKM. The same sample was also studied in work on human thymus T cells.

The sequenced material came from thymocytes. The V and J genes are TRBV28 and TRBJ1-2; TRBD1 matches at 9 bases. This clonotype was sampled from a girl in the first two years of life with a congenital heart defect. CDR3 residues: CATYTGGGHGYTF. CDR3 DNA sequence: TGTGCCACCTACACAGGGGGCGGACATGGCTACACCTTC.